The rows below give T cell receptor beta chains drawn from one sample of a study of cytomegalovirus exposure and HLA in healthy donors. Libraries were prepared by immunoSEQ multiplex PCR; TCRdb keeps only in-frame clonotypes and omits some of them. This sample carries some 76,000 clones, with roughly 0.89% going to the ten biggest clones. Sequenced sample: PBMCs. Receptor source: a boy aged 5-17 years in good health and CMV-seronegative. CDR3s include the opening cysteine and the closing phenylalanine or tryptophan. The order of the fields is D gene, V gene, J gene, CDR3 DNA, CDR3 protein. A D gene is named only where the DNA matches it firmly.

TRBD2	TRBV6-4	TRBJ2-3	TGTGCCAGCAGTGAACGGGGGGACACAGATACGCAGTATTTT	CASSERGDTDTQYF
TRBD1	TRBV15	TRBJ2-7	TGTGCCACCAGCAGACAGGGGGCGAAAACCTACGAGCAGTACTTC	CATSRQGAKTYEQYF
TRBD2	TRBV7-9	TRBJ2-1	TGTGCCAGCAGCGAAAGACCTAGCGGGACCTACAATGAGCAGTTCTTC	CASSERPSGTYNEQFF
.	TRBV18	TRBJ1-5	TGTGCCAGCTCACAATACACGCGACAAACTAATCAGCCCCAGCATTTT	CASSQYTRQTNQPQHF
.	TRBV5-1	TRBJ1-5	TGCGCCAGCAGCCAGGGTAGCAATCAGCCCCAGCATTTT	CASSQGSNQPQHF
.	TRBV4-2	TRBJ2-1	TGTGCCAGCACCGAAAGACGGGGAGACTCCTACAATGAGCAGTTCTTC	CASTERRGDSYNEQFF
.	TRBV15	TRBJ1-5	TGTGCCACCAGTTTATCTAGCAATCAGCCCCAGCATTTT	CATSLSSNQPQHF
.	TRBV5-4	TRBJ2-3	TGTGCCAGCAGCCCTCAGACTGTCGGTACGCAGTATTTT	CASSPQTVGTQYF
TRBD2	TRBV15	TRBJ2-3	TGTGCCACCAGCAGAGGAAGCGGGGCTCTCACAGATACGCAGTATTTT	CATSRGSGALTDTQYF
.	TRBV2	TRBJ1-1	TGTGCCAGCAGTGATGGCCCCCCTGACACTGAAGCTTTCTTT	CASSDGPPDTEAFF
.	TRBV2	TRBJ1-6	TGTGCCAGCAGCGGGGGGTTCTGGGATAATTCACCCCTCCACTTT	CASSGGFWDNSPLHF
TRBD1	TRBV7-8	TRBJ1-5	TGTGCCAGCAGCTTAGCCCGGGACAGGATTAGCAATCAGCCCCAGCATTTT	CASSLARDRISNQPQHF
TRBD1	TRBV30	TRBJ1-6	TGTGCCGGGAGCGCCCAGGGACAGGGCTATTCACCCCTCCACTTT	CAGSAQGQGYSPLHF
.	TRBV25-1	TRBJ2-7	TGTGCCAGCTCCGGGGGTGGCGGCTCCTACGAGCAGTACTTC	CASSGGGGSYEQYF
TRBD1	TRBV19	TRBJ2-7	TGTGCCAGTAGCCACCGGGACAGGGGAACCTACGAGCAGTACTTC	CASSHRDRGTYEQYF
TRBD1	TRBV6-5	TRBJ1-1	TGTGCCAGCAGGAGACAGGGGAGGGGGCCTGAAGCTTTCTTT	CASRRQGRGPEAFF
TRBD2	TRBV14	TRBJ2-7	TGTGCCAGCAGCCCTTTAGCGGGAGTAGCCTACGAGCAGTACTTC	CASSPLAGVAYEQYF
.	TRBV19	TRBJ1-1	TGTGCCAGTAGTATTCTTACGGGGAACACTGAAGCTTTCTTT	CASSILTGNTEAFF
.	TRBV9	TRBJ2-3	TGTGCCAGCAGCCGAACCCCTATTTATAGAGGGAGCACAGATACGCAGTATTTT	CASSRTPIYRGSTDTQYF
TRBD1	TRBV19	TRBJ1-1	TGTGCCAGTAGTCAGTGGACAGGGATGAACACTGAAGCTTTCTTT	CASSQWTGMNTEAFF
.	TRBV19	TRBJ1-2	TGTGCCAGTAGTATTGGGGCGGAGAACTATGGCTACACCTTC	CASSIGAENYGYTF
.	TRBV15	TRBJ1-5	TGTGCCACCAGCACGACCGGGACATTGCAGCATTTT	CATSTTGTLQHF
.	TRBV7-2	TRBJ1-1	TGTGCCAGCAGCTCACGGGCGAGCGGTGAAGCTTTCTTT	CASSSRASGEAFF
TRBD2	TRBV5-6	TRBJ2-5	TGTGCCAGCAGCTTGTTAGCGGGGGGGTTCCAAGAGACCCAGTACTTC	CASSLLAGGFQETQYF
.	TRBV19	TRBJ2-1	TGTGCCAGTAGTATAGCGAGCAGGGGATACAATGAGCAGTTCTTC	CASSIASRGYNEQFF
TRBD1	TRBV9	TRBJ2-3	TGTGCCAGCAGCGTGGACAGGGGTCCCACAGATACGCAGTATTTT	CASSVDRGPTDTQYF
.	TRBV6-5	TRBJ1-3	TGTGCCAGCAGTTACAGGGGCGCCGTAGGAAACAACATATATTTT	CASSYRGAVGNNIYF
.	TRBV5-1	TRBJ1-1	TGCGCCAGCAGCCTGGAGCCTAGAGGTACTGAAGCTTTCTTT	CASSLEPRGTEAFF
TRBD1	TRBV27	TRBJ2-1	TGTGCCAGTAGGCGAAGGACAGGGGAGTTATATGAGCAGTTCTTC	CASRRRTGELYEQFF
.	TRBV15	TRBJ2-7	TGTGCCACCAGCAGCCGTATGGGGGCTCAGGAGCAGTACTTC	CATSSRMGAQEQYF
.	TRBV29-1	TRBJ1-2	TGCAGCACCCAGGGGATGGATGGCTACACCTTC	CSTQGMDGYTF
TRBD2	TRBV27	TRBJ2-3	TGTGCCAGCAGACACCTAGCGGGGGGCGGAGATACGCAGTATTTT	CASRHLAGGGDTQYF
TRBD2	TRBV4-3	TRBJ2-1	TGCGCCAGCAGCCAGGAACTAGCGGACTACAATGAGCAGTTCTTC	CASSQELADYNEQFF
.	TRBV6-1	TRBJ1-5	TGTGCCAGCAGTGAAGAGGGGACTGGGTATCCCTCGAATCAGCCCCAGCATTTT	CASSEEGTGYPSNQPQHF
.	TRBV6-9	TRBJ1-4	TGTGCCAGCAGTTATTCGAACGGGTCTAATGAAAAACTGTTTTTT	CASSYSNGSNEKLFF
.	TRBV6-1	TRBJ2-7	TGTGCCAGCAGTGACACAGGCGGGAAGGACGAGCAGTACTTC	CASSDTGGKDEQYF
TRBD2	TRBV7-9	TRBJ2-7	TGTGCCAGCGACCCCGGGAAGCGGGAGATTTCCTACGAGCAGTACTTC	CASDPGKREISYEQYF
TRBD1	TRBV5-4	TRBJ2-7	TGTGCCAGCAGCTTTTACAGGGGCTGGAGCTCCTACGAGCAGTACTTC	CASSFYRGWSSYEQYF
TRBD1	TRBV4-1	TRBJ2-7	TGCGCCAGCAGCCAAGGGGACAGGGTAGTCTACGAGCAGTACTTC	CASSQGDRVVYEQYF
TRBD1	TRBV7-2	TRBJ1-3	TGTGCCAGCAGGGTGACAGGGAGGAACACCATATATTTT	CASRVTGRNTIYF
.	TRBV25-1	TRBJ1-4	TGTGCCAGCAGTGAAATATCAGGGGTTAATGAAAAACTGTTTTTT	CASSEISGVNEKLFF